This T cell receptor beta chain was identified in a study of blood T cell repertoires in COVID-19. Assay: immunoSEQ multiplex PCR; the TCRdb copy retains only in-frame clones and omits some. The sample has over 150,000 clones, around nine tenths seen once. The germline V gene has CDR1 ENHRY and CDR2 SYGVKD. CDR3 size: 17 residues. With 0 bases clipped from V and 3 bases from J, the junction kept 4 bases outside the gene matches. The TCR originated in a woman aged 18-29 years who had recovered from COVID-19. The rearrangement links TRBV10-3 to TRBJ2-3; TRBD2 aligns across 12 bases. Sequences were obtained from peripheral blood. The CDR3 loop is CAISESLAGGPTDTQYF. The CDR3 nucleotides are TGTGCCATCAGTGAGTCCCTAGCGGGGGGGCCTACAGATACGCAGTATTTT.